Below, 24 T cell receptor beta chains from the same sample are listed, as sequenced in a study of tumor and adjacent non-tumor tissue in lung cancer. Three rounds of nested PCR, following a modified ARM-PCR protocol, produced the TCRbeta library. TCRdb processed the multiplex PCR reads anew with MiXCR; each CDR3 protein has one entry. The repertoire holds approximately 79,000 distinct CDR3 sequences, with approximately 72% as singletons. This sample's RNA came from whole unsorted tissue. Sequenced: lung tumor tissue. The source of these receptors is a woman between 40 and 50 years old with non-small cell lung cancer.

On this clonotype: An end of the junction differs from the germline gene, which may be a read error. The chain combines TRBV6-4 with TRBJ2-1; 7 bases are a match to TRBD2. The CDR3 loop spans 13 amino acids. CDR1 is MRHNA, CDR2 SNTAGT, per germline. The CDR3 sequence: CASSRREYNEQFF. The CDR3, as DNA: TGTGCTAGCAGCCGGCGGGAGTACAATGAGCAGTTCTTC.

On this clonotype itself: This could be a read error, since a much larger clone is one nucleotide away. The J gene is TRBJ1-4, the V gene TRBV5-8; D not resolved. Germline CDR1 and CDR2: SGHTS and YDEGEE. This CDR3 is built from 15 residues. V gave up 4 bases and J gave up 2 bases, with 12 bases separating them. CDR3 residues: CASSRPLETNEKLFF. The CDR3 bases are TGTGCCAGCAGCAGACCCTTGGAGACTAATGAAAAACTGTTTTTT.

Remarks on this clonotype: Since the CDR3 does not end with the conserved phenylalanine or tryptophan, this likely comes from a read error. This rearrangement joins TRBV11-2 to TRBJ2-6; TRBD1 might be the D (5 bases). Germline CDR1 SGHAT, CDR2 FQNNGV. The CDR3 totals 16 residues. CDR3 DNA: TGCGCCAGCAGCTGGTCAGACCTCTCTGGGGCCAACATCCTGACTATC. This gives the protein CASSWSDLSGANILTI.

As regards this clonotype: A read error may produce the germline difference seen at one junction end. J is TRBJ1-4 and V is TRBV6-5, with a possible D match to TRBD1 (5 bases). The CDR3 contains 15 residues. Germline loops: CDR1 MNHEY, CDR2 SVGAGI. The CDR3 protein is CVSSYGGGANEILFF. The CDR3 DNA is TGTGTCAGCAGTTACGGCGGGGGAGCAAATGAAATACTGTTTTTT.

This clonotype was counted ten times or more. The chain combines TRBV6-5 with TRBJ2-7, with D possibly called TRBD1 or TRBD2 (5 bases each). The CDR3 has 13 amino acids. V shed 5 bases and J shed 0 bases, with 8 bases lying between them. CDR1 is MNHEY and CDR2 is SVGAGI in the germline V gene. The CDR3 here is CASSRDLSYEQYF. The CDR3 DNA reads TGTGCCAGCAGTCGGGACCTCTCCTACGAGCAGTACTTC.

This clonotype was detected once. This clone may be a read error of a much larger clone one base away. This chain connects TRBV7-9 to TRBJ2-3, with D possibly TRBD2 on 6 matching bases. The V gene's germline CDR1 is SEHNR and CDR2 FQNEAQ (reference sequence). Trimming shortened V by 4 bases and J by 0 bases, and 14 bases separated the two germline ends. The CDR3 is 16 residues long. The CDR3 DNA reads TGTGCCAGCAGCTCCATGCGGGATACTAGCACAGATACGCAGTATTTT. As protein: CASSSMRDTSTDTQYF.

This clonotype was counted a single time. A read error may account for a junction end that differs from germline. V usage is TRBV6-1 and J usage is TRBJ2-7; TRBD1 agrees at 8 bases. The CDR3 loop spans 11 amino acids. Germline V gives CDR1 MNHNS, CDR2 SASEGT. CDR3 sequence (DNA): TGTGCCATCACCGACAGGGGCGAGCAATACTTC. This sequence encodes CAITDRGEQYF.

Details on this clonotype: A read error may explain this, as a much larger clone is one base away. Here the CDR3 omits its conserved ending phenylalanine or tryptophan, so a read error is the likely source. The CDR3 region has the DNA TGTGCCAGCAGCGAACCCGGGACAGGGGAGGCAGATACGCAGTATTTG. Translating gives CASSEPGTGEADTQYL. This chain connects TRBV5-6 to TRBJ2-3, with 10 bases that match TRBD1. Per germline, CDR1 SGHDT and CDR2 YYEEEE. This CDR3 is built from 16 residues. The V segment lost 4 bases and the J segment 4 bases; nucleotides outside the gene matches: 9.

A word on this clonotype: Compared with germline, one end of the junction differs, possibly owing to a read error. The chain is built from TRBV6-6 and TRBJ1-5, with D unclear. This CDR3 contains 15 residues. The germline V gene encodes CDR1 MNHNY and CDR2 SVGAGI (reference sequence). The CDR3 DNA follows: TGTGCCAGCAGTTACGGTCAGGCCAATGATCAGTCCCAGCATTTT. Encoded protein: CASSYGQANDQSQHF.

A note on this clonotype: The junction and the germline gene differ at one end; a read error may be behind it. The CDR3 bases are TGTGCCAGCTCACCCCGGGACAAGGGTGAGGAGTTCTTC. Translation gives CASSPRDKGEEFF. V gene TRBV18 combines with J gene TRBJ2-1; weak D call: TRBD1 (6 bases). Germline V gives CDR1 KGHSH, CDR2 LQKENI. The CDR3 spans 13 residues.

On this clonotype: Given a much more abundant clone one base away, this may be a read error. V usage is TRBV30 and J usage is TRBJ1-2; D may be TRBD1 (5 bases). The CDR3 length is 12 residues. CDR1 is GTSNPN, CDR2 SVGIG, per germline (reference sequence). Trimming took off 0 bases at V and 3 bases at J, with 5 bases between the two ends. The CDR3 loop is CAWSVGDYGYTF. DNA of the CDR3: TGTGCCTGGAGTGTAGGGGACTATGGCTACACCTTC.

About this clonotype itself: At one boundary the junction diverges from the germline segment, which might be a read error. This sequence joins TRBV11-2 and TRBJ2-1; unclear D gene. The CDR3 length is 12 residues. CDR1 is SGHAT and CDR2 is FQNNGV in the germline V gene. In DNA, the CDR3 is TGTGTCAGCAGCCTAGTTCGACATGGTGTGTTCTTC. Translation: CVSSLVRHGVFF. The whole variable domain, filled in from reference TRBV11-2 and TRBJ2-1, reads EAGVAQSPRYKIIEKRQSVAFWCNPISGHATLYWYQQILGQGPKLLIQFQNNGVVDDSQLPKDRFSAERLKGVDSTLKIQPAKLEDSAVYLCVSSLVRHGVFFGPGTRLTVL.

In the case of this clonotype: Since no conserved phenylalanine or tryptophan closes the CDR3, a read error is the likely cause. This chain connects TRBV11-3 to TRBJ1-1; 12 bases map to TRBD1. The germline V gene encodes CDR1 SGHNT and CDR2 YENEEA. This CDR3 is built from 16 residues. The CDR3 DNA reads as TGTGTAAGCAGAGATCCGGGACAGGGGGCCGACACTGAAGCTTTCTCT. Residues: CVSRDPGQGADTEAFS.

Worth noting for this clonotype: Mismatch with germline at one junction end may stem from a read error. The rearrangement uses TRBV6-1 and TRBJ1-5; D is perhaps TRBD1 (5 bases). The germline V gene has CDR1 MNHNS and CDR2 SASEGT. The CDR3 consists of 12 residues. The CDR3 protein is CATRDPNQPQFF. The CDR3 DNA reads TGTGCCACCCGGGACCCTAATCAGCCCCAGTTTTTT.

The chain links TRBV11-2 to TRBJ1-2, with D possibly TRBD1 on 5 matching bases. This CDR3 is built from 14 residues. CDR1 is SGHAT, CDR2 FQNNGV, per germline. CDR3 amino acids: CGISVGTGNYGYTF. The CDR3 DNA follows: TGTGGCATCAGCGTGGGGACGGGAAACTATGGCTACACCTTC.

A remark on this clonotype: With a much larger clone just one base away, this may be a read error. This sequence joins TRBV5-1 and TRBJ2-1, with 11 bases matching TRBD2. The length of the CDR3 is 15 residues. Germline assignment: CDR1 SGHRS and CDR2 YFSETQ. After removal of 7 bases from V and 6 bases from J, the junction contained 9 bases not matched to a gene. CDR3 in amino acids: CASASLAGGSNEQFF. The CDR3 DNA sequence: TGCGCCAGCGCTTCCCTAGCGGGAGGATCCAATGAGCAGTTCTTC.

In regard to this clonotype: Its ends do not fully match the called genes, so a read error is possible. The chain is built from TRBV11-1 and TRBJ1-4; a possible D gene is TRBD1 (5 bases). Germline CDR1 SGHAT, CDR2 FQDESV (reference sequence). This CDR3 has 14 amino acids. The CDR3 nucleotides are TGTGCCAGTAGAGTCGGGGCAGGGCCTGAAAAACTGTCTTTT. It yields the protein CASRVGAGPEKLSF. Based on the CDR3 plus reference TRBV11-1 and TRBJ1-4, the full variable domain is EAEVAQSPRYKITEKSQAVAFWCDPISGHATLYWYRQILGQGPELLVQFQDESVVDDSQLPKDRFSAERLKGVDSTLKIQPAELGDSAMYLCASRVGAGPEKLSFGSGTQLSVL.

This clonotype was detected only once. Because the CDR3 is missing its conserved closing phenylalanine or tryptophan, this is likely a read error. DNA for the CDR3: TGTGCTAGCAGTTCCACAGGGGTTCGTCAGTCCCAGCATATT. Its translation is CASSSTGVRQSQHI. The rearrangement links TRBV12-3 or TRBV12-4 to TRBJ1-5; 7 bases map to TRBD1. This CDR3 is 14 amino acids long.

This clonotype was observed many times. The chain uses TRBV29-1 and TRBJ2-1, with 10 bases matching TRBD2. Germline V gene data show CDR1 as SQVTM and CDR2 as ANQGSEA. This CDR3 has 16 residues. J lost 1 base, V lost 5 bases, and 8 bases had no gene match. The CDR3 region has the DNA TGCAGCGTTAGAGCGGGAGGGTCCCGTTCCTACAATGAGCAGTTCTTC. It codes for CSVRAGGSRSYNEQFF.

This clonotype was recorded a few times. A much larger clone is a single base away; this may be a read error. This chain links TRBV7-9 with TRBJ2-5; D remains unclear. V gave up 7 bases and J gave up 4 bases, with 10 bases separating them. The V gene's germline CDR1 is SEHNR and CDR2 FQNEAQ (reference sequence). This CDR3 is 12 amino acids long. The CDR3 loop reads CASTPSLETQYF. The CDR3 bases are TGTGCCAGCACCCCCAGCCTAGAGACCCAGTACTTC.

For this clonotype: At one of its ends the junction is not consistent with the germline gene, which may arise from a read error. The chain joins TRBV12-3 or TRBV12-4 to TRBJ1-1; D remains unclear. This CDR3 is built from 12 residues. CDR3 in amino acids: CASGRLNTEAFF. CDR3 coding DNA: TGTGCCAGCGGACGATTGAACACAGAAGCTTTCTTT.

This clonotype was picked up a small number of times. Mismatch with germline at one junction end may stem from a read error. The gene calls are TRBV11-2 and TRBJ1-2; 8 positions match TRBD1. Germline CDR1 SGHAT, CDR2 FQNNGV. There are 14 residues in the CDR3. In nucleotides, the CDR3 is TGTGTCAGCAGTTTGCCTCAGGGGGCTTATGGCTACACCTTC. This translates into CVSSLPQGAYGYTF.

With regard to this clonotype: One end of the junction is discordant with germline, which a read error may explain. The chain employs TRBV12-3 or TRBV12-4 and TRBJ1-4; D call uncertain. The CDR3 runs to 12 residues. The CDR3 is CVSRHFNEKLSF. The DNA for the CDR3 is TGTGTCAGCAGACACTTTAATGAAAAACTGTCTTTT.

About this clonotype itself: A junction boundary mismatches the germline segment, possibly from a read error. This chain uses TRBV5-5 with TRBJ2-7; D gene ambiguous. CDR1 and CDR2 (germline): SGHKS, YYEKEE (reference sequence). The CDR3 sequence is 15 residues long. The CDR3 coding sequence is TGTGCCAACAGCTTGGCCTCACCCATCGGATCCGAGCAGTACTTC. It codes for CANSLASPIGSEQYF.